The T cell receptor (beta chain) under discussion was sequenced for a study of blood T cell repertoires in COVID-19 (TCRdb year 2020). The study in broad terms: The collaborator samples originated in the United States, Italy and Spain and spanned the acute and convalescent phases of COVID-19. The prospective study material was composed of cDNA or gDNA derived from T cells, B-cell-depleted T cells, or PBMCs. The dataset comprised deeply sampled blood TCRbeta repertoires from subjects exposed to, actively infected with, or recovered from COVID-19. A freely available public database, intended as a resource for researchers studying the immune response to SARS-CoV-2, is where the repertoires were released. The samples were drawn from two sources: the first 160 participants of the ongoing ImmuneRACE study, and over 950 subjects contributed by 6 global collaborators. The sample metadata nearly always contained a de-identified subject ID, COVID-19 status, age in years and sex. Where available, HLA class I and class II types were obtained from metadata supplied by the sample provider rather than from assay-based typing.

One collaborating source in Seattle enrolled patients during active infection and followed them longitudinally through the course of disease. The collaborating institutions used their own protocols to collect whole blood in K2EDTA tubes. For TCRbeta analysis, collaborators shipped samples as frozen whole blood, isolated PBMCs, or DNA extracted from either of those sample types. Its CDR3 holds 11 amino acids, cysteine through phenylalanine. The only DNA kept is the CDR3, 33 bases in frame from the first base. Cut back by 7 bases and 8 bases, the V and J ends lie 11 bases apart. The CDR1 and CDR2 encoded by the germline V gene are ENHRY and SYGVKD. TCRbeta CDR3 regions were amplified from genomic DNA by means of the immunoSEQ Assay, a bias-controlled multiplex PCR. The source study handled its data this way. The number of nucleated cells in each sample was estimated by amplification of reference gene primers within the assay. To quantify the absolute abundance of each unique TCRbeta CDR3 rearrangement, sequence reads were collapsed and filtered. For each sample, productive Simpson clonality was calculated as the square root of Simpson's diversity index over productive rearrangements. Drawn from immuneACCESS, this table holds only the in-frame rearrangements with V and J called that TCRdb kept. Clones are partly lost; checked studies trace under half to an unresolved V gene and leave the rest unexplained. V, J and clone size are taken as reported in that table, and D and trimming were inferred from the DNA itself. The sample table lists 200,000 to 250,000 clones, 80% to 95% of them with a count of one. The ten largest clones represent 0.83% of the sample.

The paper as a whole reports these results and caveats: The amount of clinical and demographic metadata varied by source and participant and was provided uncurated.

About this clone itself: No cognate antigen has been identified for it. Per-base qualities were not stored, and no clone one base away is much larger.

The sequence came from a man aged 30 to 45 with COVID-19, enrolled during active disease. Sequencing input: peripheral blood. The rearrangement combines TRBV10-3 with TRBJ1-1; tentative D gene TRBD1, with 5 bases matching. Here the CDR3 is given as CAITWAGEAFF. The nucleotide sequence reads TGTGCCATCACTTGGGCAGGGGAAGCTTTCTTT.